This TCR beta chain was sequenced in a study of blood T cells in healthy people across ages. About this clonotype: The junction differs from germline at one of its ends, possibly a read error.

Germline CDR1 is SEHNR and CDR2 is FQNEAQ (reference sequence). CDR3 size: 17 residues. Isolation of PBMCs gave at least 7 million cells per sample. A sample-barcoded 5' primer and a J-beta primer mix were used in a second PCR of about 7 to 12 cycles. MiXCR, applied by TCRdb to the 5' RACE reads, yields one record per CDR3 protein. Here the sample spans some 760,000 distinct CDR3 sequences, roughly 25% being singletons. In addition, the sample was reused for a study of T cells of mothers and their children. Turning to that study: Related and unrelated pairs show TCR recombination output that thymic selection shapes similarly.

The rearrangement joins TRBV7-9 to TRBJ1-4; TRBD1 might be the D (5 bases). The sample was blood. This receptor was identified in a boy between 10 and 17 years old in good health. The chain's CDR3 is CASSKASGGKVNEKLIF. Here the CDR3 DNA reads TGTGCCAGCAGTAAGGCCTCCGGGGGAAAAGTAAATGAAAAACTGATTTTT.